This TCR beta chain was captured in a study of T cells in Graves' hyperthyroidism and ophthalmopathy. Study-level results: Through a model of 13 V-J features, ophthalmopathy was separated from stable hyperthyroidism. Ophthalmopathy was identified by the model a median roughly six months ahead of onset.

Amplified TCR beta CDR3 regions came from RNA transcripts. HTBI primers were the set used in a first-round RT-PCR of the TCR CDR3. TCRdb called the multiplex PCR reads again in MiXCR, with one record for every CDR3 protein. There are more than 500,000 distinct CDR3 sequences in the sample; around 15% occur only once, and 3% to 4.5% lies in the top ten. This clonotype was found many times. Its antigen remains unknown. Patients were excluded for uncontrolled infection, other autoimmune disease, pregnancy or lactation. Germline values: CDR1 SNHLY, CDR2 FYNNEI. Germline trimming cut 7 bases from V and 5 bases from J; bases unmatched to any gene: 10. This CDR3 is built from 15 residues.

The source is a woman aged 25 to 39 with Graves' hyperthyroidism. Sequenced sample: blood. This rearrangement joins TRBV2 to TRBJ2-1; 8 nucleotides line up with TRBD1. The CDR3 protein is CASIVDRVLNNEQFF. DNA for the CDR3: TGTGCCAGCATTGTGGACAGGGTGCTTAACAATGAGCAGTTCTTC.